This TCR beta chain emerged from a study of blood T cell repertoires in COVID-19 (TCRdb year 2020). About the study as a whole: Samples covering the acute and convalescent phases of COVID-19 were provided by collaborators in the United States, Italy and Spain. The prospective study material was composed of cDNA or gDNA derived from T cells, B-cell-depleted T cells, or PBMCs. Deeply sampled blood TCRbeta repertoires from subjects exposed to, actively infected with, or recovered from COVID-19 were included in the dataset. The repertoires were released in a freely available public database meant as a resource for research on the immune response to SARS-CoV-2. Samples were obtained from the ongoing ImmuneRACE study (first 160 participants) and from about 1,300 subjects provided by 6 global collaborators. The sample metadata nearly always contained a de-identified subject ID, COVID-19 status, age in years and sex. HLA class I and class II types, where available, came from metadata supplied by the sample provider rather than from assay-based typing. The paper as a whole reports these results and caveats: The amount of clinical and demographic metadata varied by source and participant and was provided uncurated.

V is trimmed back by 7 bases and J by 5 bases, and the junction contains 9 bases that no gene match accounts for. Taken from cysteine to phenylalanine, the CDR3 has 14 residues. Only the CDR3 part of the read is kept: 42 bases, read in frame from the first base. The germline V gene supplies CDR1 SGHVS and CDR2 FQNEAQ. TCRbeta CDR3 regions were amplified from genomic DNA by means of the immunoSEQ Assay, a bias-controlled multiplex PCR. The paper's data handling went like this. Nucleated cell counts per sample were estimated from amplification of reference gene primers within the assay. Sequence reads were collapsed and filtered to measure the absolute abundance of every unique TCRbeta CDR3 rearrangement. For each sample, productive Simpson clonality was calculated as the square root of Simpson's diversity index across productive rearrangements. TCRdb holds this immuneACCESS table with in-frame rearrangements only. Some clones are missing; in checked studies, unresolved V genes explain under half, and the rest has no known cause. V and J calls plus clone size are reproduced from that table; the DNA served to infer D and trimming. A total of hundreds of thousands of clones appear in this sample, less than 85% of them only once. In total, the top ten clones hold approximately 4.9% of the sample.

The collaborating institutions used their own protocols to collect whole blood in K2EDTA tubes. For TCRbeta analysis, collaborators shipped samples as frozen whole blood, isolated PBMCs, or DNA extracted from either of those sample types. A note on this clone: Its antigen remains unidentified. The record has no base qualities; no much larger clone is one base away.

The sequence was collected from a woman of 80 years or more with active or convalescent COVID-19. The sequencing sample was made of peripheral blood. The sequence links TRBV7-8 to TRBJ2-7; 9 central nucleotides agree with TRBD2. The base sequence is TGTGCCAGCAAGACGGCTAGCGGGATCGACGAGCAGTACTTC. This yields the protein CASKTASGIDEQYF.